This T cell receptor (beta chain) was obtained from a study of cytomegalovirus exposure and HLA in healthy donors. The table lists this clone with a few counts. Primers for the PCR totalled 60 Vbeta and 13 Jbeta. Generated by immunoSEQ multiplex PCR, the TCRdb table keeps only in-frame clones and is missing some. This table has roughly 130,000 clones, about four fifths appearing once. This CDR3 region has 15 residues. Germline V gives CDR1 MNHNS, CDR2 SASEGT. V lost 4 bases to trimming and J lost 1 base; unmatched junction nucleotides: 3. Sequences were obtained from PBMCs. The rearrangement joins TRBV6-1 to TRBJ2-3; TRBD2 matches 9 bases. The receptor was derived from a woman aged 40 to 50 in good health and CMV-seronegative. The CDR3 region has the DNA TGTGCCAGCAGTGCTGCGGGGGGGCGCACAGATACGCAGTATTTT. Its translation: CASSAAGGRTDTQYF.